Listed here are 5 T cell receptor beta chains from one sample, sequenced in a study of T-cell memory formation after mild COVID-19. TCRdb used MiXCR to reprocess the 5' RACE reads, holding one entry per CDR3 protein. Found here are tens of thousands of distinct CDR3 sequences, over 6.5% of them singletons; the top ten hold about 0.8%. The source material was PBMCs or a T cell subset sorted from them (not recorded which). The receptors here all came from an adult who had mild COVID-19 (a few samples of this study predate the infection). Cell type and time point are not known.

This clonotype was seen a handful of times. The V and J genes are TRBV27 and TRBJ2-3; weak D call: TRBD2 (6 bases). Germline CDR1 reads MNHEY; CDR2 reads SMNVEV (reference sequence). V gave up 2 bases and J gave up 8 bases, with 20 bases separating them. The CDR3 spans 16 residues. The DNA for the CDR3 is TGTGCCAGCAGTTTAAAGTCATCGCTCGGCGGGGCTACGCAGTATTTT. Amino acid sequence: CASSLKSSLGGATQYF.

This clonotype was picked up many times. This sequence joins TRBV7-8 and TRBJ2-3; 10 nucleotides match TRBD1. The CDR3 consists of 16 residues. CDR1 is SGHVS, CDR2 FQNEAQ, per germline. With 4 bases clipped from V and 2 bases from J, the junction kept 6 bases outside the gene matches. The CDR3 protein is CASSSRTGGITDTQYF. The CDR3 coding sequence is TGTGCCAGCAGCTCCAGGACAGGGGGAATCACAGATACGCAGTATTTT. The variable domain in full, completed from reference TRBV7-8 and TRBJ2-3, reads GAGVSQSPRYKVAKRGQDVALRCDPISGHVSLFWYQQALGQGPEFLTYFQNEAQLDKSGLPSDRFFAERPEGSVSTLKIQRTQQEDSAVYLCASSSRTGGITDTQYFGPGTRLTVL.

This clonotype was observed at least ten times. J is TRBJ2-7 and V is TRBV4-2; the match to TRBD2 covers 11 bases. Germline lookup yields CDR1 LGHNA and CDR2 YNFKEQ. The CDR3 has 14 residues. The ends lost 4 bases at V and 5 bases at J; junction bases unmatched: 4. CDR3: CASSRALAGDEQYF. The DNA of the CDR3 is TGTGCCAGCAGCCGGGCACTAGCGGGAGACGAGCAGTACTTC.

This clonotype occurred many times. The chain links TRBV5-1 to TRBJ2-7; 11 bases are shared with TRBD1. With 7 bases clipped from V and 7 bases from J, the junction kept 10 bases outside the gene matches. The germline gives CDR1 SGHRS, CDR2 YFSETQ. The CDR3 extends over 14 amino acids. The CDR3: CASREGTGGREQYF. The CDR3 DNA follows: TGCGCCAGCCGCGAAGGGACAGGGGGTCGGGAGCAGTACTTC.

The chain combines TRBV6-5 with TRBJ2-2; TRBD2 agrees at 7 bases. Trimming took 4 bases from V and 1 from J; bases not matched to a gene: 6. The CDR3 consists of 16 residues. Germline loops: CDR1 MNHEY, CDR2 SVGAGI. CDR3 sequence (DNA): TGTGCCAGCAGTTTAGGCGGGAGAGGGAACACCGGGGAGCTGTTTTTT. Its protein product is CASSLGGRGNTGELFF.